The 10 T cell receptor beta chains in this list originate from one sample, sequenced in a study of shared clonotypes between healthy human individuals. Some clones are missing from TCRdb's copy, which holds only in-frame ones; the method was immunoSEQ multiplex PCR. The sample lists some 550,000 clones, more than 95% occurring once. Sequencing input: naive CD4+ T cells sorted from blood. Subset denoted: CD45RA+ positively selected. Receptor source: a woman aged 25 to 39 in good health.

The V call is TRBV28, the J call TRBJ2-4, with D uncertain. Per the germline V gene, CDR1 is MDHEN and CDR2 is SYDVKM. V lost 6 bases to trimming and J lost 9 bases, with 9 bases between them. The CDR3 is made up of 11 amino acids. Here the CDR3 DNA reads TGTGCCAGCAGCCGCCAGGTCATTCAGTACTTC. This sequence encodes CASSRQVIQYF.

The gene calls are TRBV19 and TRBJ1-1, with 10 bases that match TRBD1. V was pared by 8 bases and J by 3 bases, with 3 bases of the junction left unmatched. Per germline, CDR1 LNHDA and CDR2 SQIVND (reference sequence). CDR3 size: 13 residues. CDR3 amino acids: CASDRGQDTEAFF. The CDR3, as DNA: TGTGCCAGTGACAGGGGGCAGGACACTGAAGCTTTCTTT.

The chain joins TRBV9 to TRBJ1-4; D gene ambiguous. Germline loops: CDR1 SGDLS, CDR2 YYNGEE. CDR3 size: 14 residues. Trimming took 1 base from V and 7 from J, leaving 11 bases between them. CDR3 protein: CASSVTGSGEKLFF. DNA of the CDR3: TGTGCCAGCAGCGTAACCGGGTCTGGTGAAAAACTGTTTTTT.

The chain joins TRBV7-2 to TRBJ2-1; perhaps TRBD2 as D (6 bases). V was trimmed by 6 bases and J by 9 bases, leaving 21 bases between them. CDR1 is SGHTA and CDR2 is FQGNSA in the germline V gene. The CDR3 runs to 15 residues. The CDR3 spells CASRAPGLSSFEQFF. The DNA of the CDR3 is TGTGCCAGCAGGGCGCCGGGACTTTCCTCTTTTGAGCAGTTCTTC.

V gene TRBV28 combines with J gene TRBJ1-3, with TRBD1 as a possible D gene (5 bases). From germline, CDR1 is MDHEN and CDR2 SYDVKM. With 2 bases removed from V and 4 bases from J, the gap between germline ends came to 9 bases. The CDR3 is 14 amino acids. The CDR3 reads CASSLARVGNTIYF. CDR3 DNA: TGTGCCAGCAGTTTAGCCAGGGTGGGAAACACCATATATTTT.

The chain joins TRBV6-6 to TRBJ1-1; D call uncertain. In germline, CDR1 is MNHNY, CDR2 SVGAGI (reference sequence). The ends were cut back, 2 bases at V and 0 bases at J, with 7 bases in the middle. The CDR3 has 14 residues. The CDR3 DNA reads TGTGCCAGCAGTTACGAAAGGATGAACACTGAAGCTTTCTTT. This translates into CASSYERMNTEAFF.

The rearrangement joins TRBV5-1 to TRBJ2-1; 9 nucleotides line up with TRBD2. The CDR3 spans 15 residues. CDR1 and CDR2 (germline): SGHRS, YFSETQ. J gave up 2 bases and V 3 bases, and 3 bases lay outside the gene matches. The CDR3 here is CASSWSGRTYNEQFF. The CDR3 nucleotides are TGCGCCAGCAGCTGGAGCGGGAGGACCTACAATGAGCAGTTCTTC.

The chain carries TRBV6-1 and TRBJ2-7; D is unresolved. Between the trimmed V and J ends, which lost 3 bases and 2 bases, there was a span of 11 bases. The CDR3 contains 14 residues. Germline-derived CDR1 and CDR2 are MNHNS and SASEGT. This CDR3 reads CASSDEGGAYEQYF. The CDR3 nucleotides read TGTGCCAGCAGTGATGAAGGCGGAGCCTACGAGCAGTACTTC.

V is TRBV19 and J is TRBJ2-5; TRBD2 agrees at 7 bases. CDR3 size: 15 residues. V lost 3 bases and J lost 1; bases outside the gene matches: 5. Germline V gene data show CDR1 as LNHDA and CDR2 as SQIVND (reference sequence). CDR3 protein: CASSITSASQETQYF. The CDR3 DNA is TGTGCCAGTAGTATTACTAGCGCCTCCCAAGAGACCCAGTACTTC.

This chain connects TRBV2 to TRBJ2-7; tentative D call: TRBD2 (5 bases). CDR3 length equals 12 residues. The V gene lost 7 bases and the J gene lost 3 bases, with 10 bases spanning the gap. Germline V gene lookup returns CDR1 SNHLY and CDR2 FYNNEI. In DNA form, the CDR3 reads TGTGCCAGCAAGGAACGGGGCTACGAGCAGTACTTC. This gives the protein CASKERGYEQYF.